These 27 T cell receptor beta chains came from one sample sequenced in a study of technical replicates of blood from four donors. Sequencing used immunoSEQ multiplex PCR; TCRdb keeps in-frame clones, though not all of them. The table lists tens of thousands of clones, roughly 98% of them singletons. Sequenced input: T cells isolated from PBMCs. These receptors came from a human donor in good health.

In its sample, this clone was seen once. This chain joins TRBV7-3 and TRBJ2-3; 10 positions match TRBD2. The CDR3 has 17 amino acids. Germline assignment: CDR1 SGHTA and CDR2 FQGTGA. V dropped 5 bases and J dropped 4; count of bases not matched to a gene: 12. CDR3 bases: TGTGCCAGCAGCCCCATTAGTGAGCGGGGGGGCGCAGATACGCAGTATTTT. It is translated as CASSPISERGGADTQYF.

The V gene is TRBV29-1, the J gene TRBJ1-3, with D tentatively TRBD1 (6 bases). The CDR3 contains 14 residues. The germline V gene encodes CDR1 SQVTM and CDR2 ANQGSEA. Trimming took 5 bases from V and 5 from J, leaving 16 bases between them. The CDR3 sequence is CSVQGQPGRNTIYF. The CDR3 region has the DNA TGCAGCGTTCAAGGACAGCCAGGACGAAACACCATATATTTT. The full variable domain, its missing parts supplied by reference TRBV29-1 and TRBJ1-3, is SAVISQKPSRDICQRGTSLTIQCQVDSQVTMMFWYRQQPGQSLTLIATANQGSEATYESGFVIDKFPISRPNLTFSTLTVSNMSPEDSSIYLCSVQGQPGRNTIYFGEGSWLTVV.

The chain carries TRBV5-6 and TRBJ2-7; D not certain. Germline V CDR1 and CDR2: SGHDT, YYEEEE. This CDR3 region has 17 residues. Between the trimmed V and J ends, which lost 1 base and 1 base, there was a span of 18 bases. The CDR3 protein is CASSLSFVVPLSYEQYF. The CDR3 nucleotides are TGTGCCAGCAGCTTGTCGTTCGTGGTACCACTTTCCTACGAGCAGTACTTC. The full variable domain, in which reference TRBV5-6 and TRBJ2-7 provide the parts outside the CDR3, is DAGVTQSPTHLIKTRGQQVTLRCSPKSGHDTVSWYQQALGQGPQFIFQYYEEEERQRGNFPDRFSGHQFPNYSSELNVNALLLGDSALYLCASSLSFVVPLSYEQYFGPGTRLTVT.

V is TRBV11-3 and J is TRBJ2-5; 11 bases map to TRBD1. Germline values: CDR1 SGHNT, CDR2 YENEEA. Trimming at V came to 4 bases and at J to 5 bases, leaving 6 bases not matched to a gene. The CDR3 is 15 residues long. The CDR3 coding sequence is TGTGCCAGCAGCTCCCGGGACAGGGGGAAGGAGACCCAGTACTTC. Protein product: CASSSRDRGKETQYF.

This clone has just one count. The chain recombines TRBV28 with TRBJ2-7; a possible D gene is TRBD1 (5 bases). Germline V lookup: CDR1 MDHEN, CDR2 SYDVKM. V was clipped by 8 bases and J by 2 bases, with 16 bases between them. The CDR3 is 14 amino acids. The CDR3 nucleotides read TGTGCCAGCTATAATCACAGGATTCCCTACGAGCAGTACTTC. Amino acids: CASYNHRIPYEQYF.

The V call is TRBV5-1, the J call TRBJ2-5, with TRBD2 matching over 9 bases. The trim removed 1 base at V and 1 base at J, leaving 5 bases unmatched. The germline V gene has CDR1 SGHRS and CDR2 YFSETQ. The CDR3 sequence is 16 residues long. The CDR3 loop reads CASSLFVSGGQETQYF. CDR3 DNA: TGCGCCAGCAGCTTGTTTGTTAGCGGGGGCCAAGAGACCCAGTACTTC.

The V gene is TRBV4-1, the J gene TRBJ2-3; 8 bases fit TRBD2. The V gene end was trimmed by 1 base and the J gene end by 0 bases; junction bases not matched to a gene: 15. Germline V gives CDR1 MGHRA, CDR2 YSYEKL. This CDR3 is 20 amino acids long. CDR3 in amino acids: CASSQVVIAGSPGSTDTQYF. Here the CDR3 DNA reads TGCGCCAGCAGCCAAGTCGTGATAGCGGGGAGCCCCGGTAGCACAGATACGCAGTATTTT.

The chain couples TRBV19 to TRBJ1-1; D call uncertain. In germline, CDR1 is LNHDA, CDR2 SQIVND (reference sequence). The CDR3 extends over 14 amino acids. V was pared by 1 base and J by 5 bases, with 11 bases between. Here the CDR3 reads CASSIVAAGTEAFF. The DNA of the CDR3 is TGTGCCAGTAGTATAGTGGCGGCGGGGACTGAAGCTTTCTTT.

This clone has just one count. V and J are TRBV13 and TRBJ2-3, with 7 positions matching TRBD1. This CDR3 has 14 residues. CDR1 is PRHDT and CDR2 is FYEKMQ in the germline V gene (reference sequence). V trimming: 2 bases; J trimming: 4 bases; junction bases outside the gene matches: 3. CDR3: CASSLMTGSDTQYF. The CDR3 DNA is TGTGCCAGCAGCTTAATGACAGGGTCAGATACGCAGTATTTT.

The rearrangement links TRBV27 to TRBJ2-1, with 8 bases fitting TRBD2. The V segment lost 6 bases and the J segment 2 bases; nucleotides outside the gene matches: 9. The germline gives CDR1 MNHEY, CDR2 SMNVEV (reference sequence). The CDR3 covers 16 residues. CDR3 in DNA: TGTGCCAGCAGGACACCAGCGGGGGACCCCTACAATGAGCAGTTCTTC. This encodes CASRTPAGDPYNEQFF.

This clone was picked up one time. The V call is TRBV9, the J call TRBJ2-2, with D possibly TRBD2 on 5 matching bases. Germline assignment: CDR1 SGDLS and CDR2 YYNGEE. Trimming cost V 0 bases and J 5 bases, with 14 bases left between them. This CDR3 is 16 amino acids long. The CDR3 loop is CASSVAGDWKTGELFF. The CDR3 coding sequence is TGTGCCAGCAGCGTAGCCGGGGATTGGAAGACCGGGGAGCTGTTTTTT.

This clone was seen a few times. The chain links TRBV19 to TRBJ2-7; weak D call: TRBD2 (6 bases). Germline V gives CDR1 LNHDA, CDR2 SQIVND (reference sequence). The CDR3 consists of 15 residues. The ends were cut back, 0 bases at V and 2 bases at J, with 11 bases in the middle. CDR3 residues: CASSIEGGRTYEQYF. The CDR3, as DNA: TGTGCCAGTAGTATAGAGGGGGGTAGAACCTACGAGCAGTACTTC. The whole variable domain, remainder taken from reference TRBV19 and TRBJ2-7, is DGGITQSPKYLFRKEGQNVTLSCEQNLNHDAMYWYRQDPGQGLRLIYYSQIVNDFQKGDIAEGYSVSREKKESFPLTVTSAQKNPTAFYLCASSIEGGRTYEQYFGPGTRLTVT.

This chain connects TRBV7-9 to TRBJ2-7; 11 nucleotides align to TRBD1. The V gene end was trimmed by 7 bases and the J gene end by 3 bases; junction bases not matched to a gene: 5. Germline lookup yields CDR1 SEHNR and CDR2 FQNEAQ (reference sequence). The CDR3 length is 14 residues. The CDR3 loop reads CASTSGTGGYEQYF. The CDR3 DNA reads TGTGCCAGCACCTCCGGGACAGGGGGCTACGAGCAGTACTTC.

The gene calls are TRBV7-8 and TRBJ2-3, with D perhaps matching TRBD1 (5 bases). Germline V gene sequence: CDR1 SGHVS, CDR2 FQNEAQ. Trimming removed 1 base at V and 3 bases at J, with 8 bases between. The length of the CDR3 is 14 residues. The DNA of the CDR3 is TGTGCCAGCAGCTTAGAGGCAGGGACAGATACGCAGTATTTT. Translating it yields CASSLEAGTDTQYF.

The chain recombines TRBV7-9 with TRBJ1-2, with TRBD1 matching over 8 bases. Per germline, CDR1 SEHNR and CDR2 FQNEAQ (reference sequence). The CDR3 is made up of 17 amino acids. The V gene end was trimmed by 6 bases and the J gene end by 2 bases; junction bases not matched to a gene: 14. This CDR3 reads CASRRTIDRGPNYGYTF. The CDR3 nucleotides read TGTGCCAGCAGGCGTACCATTGACAGGGGACCCAACTATGGCTACACCTTC.

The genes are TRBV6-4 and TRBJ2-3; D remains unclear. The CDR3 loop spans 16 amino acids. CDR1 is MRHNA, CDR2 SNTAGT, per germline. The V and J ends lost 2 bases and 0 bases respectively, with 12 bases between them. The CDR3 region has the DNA TGTGCCAGCAGTGACACCCCTAAGACTAGCACAGATACGCAGTATTTT. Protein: CASSDTPKTSTDTQYF.

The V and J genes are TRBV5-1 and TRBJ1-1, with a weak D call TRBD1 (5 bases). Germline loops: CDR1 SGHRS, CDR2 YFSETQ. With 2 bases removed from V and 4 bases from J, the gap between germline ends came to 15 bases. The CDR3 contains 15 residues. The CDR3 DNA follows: TGCGCCAGCAGCTTACAGGAGCCGGATGGCACTGAAGCTTTCTTT. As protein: CASSLQEPDGTEAFF.

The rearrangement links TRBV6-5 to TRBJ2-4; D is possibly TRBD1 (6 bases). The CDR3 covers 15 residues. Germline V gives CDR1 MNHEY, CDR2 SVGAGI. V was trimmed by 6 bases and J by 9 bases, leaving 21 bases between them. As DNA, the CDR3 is TGTGCCAGCAGGGGGGCAGACCTAGCCAAGGGCATTCAGTACTTC. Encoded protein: CASRGADLAKGIQYF.

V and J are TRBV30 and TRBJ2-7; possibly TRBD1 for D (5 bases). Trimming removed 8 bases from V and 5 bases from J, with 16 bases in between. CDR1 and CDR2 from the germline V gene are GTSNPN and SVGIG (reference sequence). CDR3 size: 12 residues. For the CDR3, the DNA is TGTGCCGGGCTTAAGGGGTCCGACGAGCAGTACTTC. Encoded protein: CAGLKGSDEQYF.

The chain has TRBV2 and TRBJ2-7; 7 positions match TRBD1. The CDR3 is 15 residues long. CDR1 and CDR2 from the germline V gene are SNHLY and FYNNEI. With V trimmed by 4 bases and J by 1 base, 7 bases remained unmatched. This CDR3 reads CASSAWQGQSYEQYF. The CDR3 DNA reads TGTGCCAGCAGTGCGTGGCAGGGACAGTCCTACGAGCAGTACTTC. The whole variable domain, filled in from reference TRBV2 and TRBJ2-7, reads EPEVTQTPSHQVTQMGQEVILRCVPISNHLYFYWYRQILGQKVEFLVSFYNNEISEKSEIFDDQFSVERPDGSNFTLKIRSTKLEDSAMYFCASSAWQGQSYEQYFGPGTRLTVT.

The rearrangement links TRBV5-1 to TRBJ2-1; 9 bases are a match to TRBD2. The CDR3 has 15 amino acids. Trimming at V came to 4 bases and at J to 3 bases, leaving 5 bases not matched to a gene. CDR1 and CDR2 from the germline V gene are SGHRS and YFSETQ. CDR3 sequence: CASSPAGGNYNEQFF. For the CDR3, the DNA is TGCGCCAGCAGCCCAGCGGGGGGAAACTACAATGAGCAGTTCTTC.

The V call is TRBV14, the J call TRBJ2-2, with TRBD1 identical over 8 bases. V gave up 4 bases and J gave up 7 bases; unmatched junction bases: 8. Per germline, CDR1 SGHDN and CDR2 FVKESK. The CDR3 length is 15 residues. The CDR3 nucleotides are TGTGCCAGCAGCCTTATCCAGGGGGCTGGCGGGGAGCTGTTTTTT. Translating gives CASSLIQGAGGELFF.

DNA for the CDR3: TGCGCCAGCAGTGACAGTGTACAAGAGACCCAGTACTTC. Its translation is CASSDSVQETQYF. This chain links TRBV10-2 with TRBJ2-5; unclear D gene. Germline CDR1 WSHSY, CDR2 SAAADI. V gave up 3 bases and J gave up 2 bases, with 7 bases separating them. This CDR3 is 13 amino acids long.

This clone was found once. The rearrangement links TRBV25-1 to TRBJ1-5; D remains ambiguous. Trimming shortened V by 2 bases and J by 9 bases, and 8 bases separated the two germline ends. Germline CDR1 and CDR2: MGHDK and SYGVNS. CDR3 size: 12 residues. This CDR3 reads CASSEDGRPQHF. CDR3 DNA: TGTGCCAGCAGTGAAGATGGGAGGCCCCAGCATTTT.

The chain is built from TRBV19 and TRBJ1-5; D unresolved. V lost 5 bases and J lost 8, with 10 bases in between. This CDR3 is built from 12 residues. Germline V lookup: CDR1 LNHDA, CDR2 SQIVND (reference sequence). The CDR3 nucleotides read TGTGCCAGTAGTCCTACCCGTGAGCCCCAGCATTTT. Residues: CASSPTREPQHF.

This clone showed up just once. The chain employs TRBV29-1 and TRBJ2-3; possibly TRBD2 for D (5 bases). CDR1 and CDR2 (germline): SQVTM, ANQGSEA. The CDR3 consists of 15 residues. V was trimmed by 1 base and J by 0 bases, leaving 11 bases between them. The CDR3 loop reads CSVEVSGASTDTQYF. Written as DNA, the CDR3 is TGCAGCGTTGAAGTGAGCGGAGCGAGCACAGATACGCAGTATTTT.

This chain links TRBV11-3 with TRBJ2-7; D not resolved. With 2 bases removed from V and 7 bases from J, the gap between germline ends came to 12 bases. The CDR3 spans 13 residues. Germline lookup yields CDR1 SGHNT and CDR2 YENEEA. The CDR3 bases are TGTGCCAGCAGCTTAAGAGGTTCGCCTGAGCAGTACTTC. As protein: CASSLRGSPEQYF.